This T cell receptor beta chain comes out of a study of shared clonotypes between healthy human individuals. This clone appeared a single time. Profiled with immunoSEQ multiplex PCR; TCRdb holds only in-frame clones, not every one. The table lists about 2.2 million clones, 80% to 95% of them singletons, with 1.5% to 2% in the top ten. Terminally differentiated effector memory CD45RA+ cells were excluded by CCR7 positive selection of CD45RO-negative cells. The CDR3 is 13 residues long. Trimming cost V 6 bases and J 6 bases, with 11 bases left between them. CDR1 is MNHEY, CDR2 SVGAGI, per germline. The sequencing sample was made of naive CD8+ T cells from PBMCs. The source is a young man in good health. Some clones in this sample may be carry-over from other donors' samples. V and J are TRBV6-5 and TRBJ2-2, with D perhaps being TRBD1 or TRBD2 (6 bases each). The CDR3 DNA reads TGTGCCAGCAGCCCTGGGGGGCCCGGGGAGCTGTTTTTT. Protein product: CASSPGGPGELFF.